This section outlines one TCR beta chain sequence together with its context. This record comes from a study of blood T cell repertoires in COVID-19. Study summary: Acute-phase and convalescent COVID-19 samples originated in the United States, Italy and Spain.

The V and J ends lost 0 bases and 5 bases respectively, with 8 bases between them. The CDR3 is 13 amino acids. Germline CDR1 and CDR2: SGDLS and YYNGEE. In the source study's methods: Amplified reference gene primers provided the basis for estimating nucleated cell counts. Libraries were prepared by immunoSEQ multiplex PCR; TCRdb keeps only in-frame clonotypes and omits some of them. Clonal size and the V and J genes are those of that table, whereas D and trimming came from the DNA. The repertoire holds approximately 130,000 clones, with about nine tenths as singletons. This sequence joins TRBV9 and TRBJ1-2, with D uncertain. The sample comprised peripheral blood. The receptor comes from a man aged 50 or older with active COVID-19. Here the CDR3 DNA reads TGTGCCAGCAGCGTAGACGGGTATTATGGCTACACCTTC. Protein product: CASSVDGYYGYTF.